These 20 T cell receptor beta chains share one sample of origin, sequenced in a study of T-cell memory formation after mild COVID-19. From the 5' RACE reads, TCRdb called clonotypes with MiXCR, one entry per CDR3 protein. The data contain approximately 350,000 distinct CDR3 sequences, roughly 13% of them seen just once; the ten biggest clones take up around 21%. Input material: PBMCs or a T cell subset sorted from them (not recorded which). The receptors shown here come from a man between 18 and 35 years old who had mild COVID-19 (a few samples of this study predate the infection). Cell type and time point are not known.

This clonotype was picked up many times. The chain is built from TRBV7-2 and TRBJ1-5; possibly TRBD1 for D (5 bases). V was cut by 4 bases and J by 4 bases, with 11 bases left in between. This CDR3 spans 14 amino acids. Germline CDR1 and CDR2: SGHTA and FQGNSA. This CDR3 is CASSSRGGNQPQHF. In DNA, the CDR3 is TGTGCCAGCAGCTCGCGGGGGGGAAATCAGCCCCAGCATTTT.

V is TRBV27 and J is TRBJ2-3; 13 nucleotides match TRBD2. Trimming at V came to 5 bases and at J to 4 bases, leaving 6 bases not matched to a gene. The CDR3 has 16 amino acids. Germline assignment: CDR1 MNHEY and CDR2 SMNVEV (reference sequence). Written as DNA, the CDR3 is TGTGCCAGCAGTCAAACTAGCGGGGGGGCGGCAGATACGCAGTATTTT. Protein product: CASSQTSGGAADTQYF.

The CDR3 DNA reads as TGTGCCAGCAGCTTAGGGACAGGGAAAACTGAAGCTTTCTTT. Amino acid sequence: CASSLGTGKTEAFF. The chain recombines TRBV7-9 with TRBJ1-1, with 8 bases matching TRBD1. CDR3 length: 14 residues. With 1 base clipped from V and 5 bases from J, the junction kept 3 bases outside the gene matches. CDR1 and CDR2 from the germline V gene are SEHNR and FQNEAQ (reference sequence).

This rearrangement joins TRBV5-4 to TRBJ2-7; 11 positions agree with TRBD2. Germline CDR1 reads SGHNT; CDR2 reads YYREEE (reference sequence). This CDR3 is built from 15 residues. J lost 7 bases, V lost 7 bases, and 13 bases had no gene match. Written as DNA, the CDR3 is TGTGCCAGCTCTTCGAGACTAGCGGGGTTTGGGGAGCAGTACGTC. Its translation: CASSSRLAGFGEQYV.

This clonotype was seen only a few times. The genes are TRBV19 and TRBJ1-6; D unclear. This CDR3 region has 13 residues. Per germline, CDR1 LNHDA and CDR2 SQIVND (reference sequence). With 5 bases removed from V and 11 bases from J, the gap between germline ends came to 13 bases. In DNA, the CDR3 is TGTGCCAGTAGTTCCAATACCGGGACACCCCTCCACTTT. Translating gives CASSSNTGTPLHF.

This chain uses TRBV7-2 with TRBJ1-6, with D perhaps TRBD1 (5 bases). Per the germline V gene, CDR1 is SGHTA and CDR2 is FQGNSA. Trimming cost V 3 bases and J 6 bases, with 18 bases left between them. The CDR3 runs 17 residues. CDR3 sequence reads: CASSFAGGGLGNSPLHF. In DNA form, the CDR3 reads TGTGCCAGCAGCTTTGCGGGGGGTGGGCTGGGTAATTCACCCCTCCACTTT.

The rearrangement joins TRBV4-3 to TRBJ2-1; weak D call: TRBD1 (8 bases). Trimming cost V 3 bases and J 8 bases, with 17 bases left between them. CDR1 and CDR2 (germline): LGHNA, YSLEER. This CDR3 region has 15 residues. CDR3 sequence reads: CASSQPGQAGDEQFF. CDR3 in DNA: TGCGCCAGCAGCCAGCCGGGACAGGCGGGGGATGAGCAGTTCTTC.

This chain joins TRBV20-1 and TRBJ1-4; D is uncertain. Germline V gene sequence: CDR1 DFQATT, CDR2 SNEGSKA (reference sequence). Trimming left V 0 bases short and J 4 bases short, with 12 bases between. CDR3 length: 15 residues. This CDR3 is CSARDYQGFNEKLFF. The CDR3 DNA reads TGCAGTGCTAGAGATTATCAAGGGTTTAATGAAAAACTGTTTTTT.

This clonotype was picked up a small number of times. The chain employs TRBV6-2 or TRBV6-3 and TRBJ2-5; D unclear. Germline V gives CDR1 MNHEY, CDR2 SVGEGT. With 6 bases removed from V and 7 bases from J, the gap between germline ends came to 18 bases. The CDR3 loop spans 14 amino acids. The CDR3 DNA reads as TGTGCCAGCAGCGACCGCCGAGGCAAAGGGACCCAGTACTTC. It yields the protein CASSDRRGKGTQYF.

Here the CDR3 reads CAAGGTASTDTQYF. CDR3 DNA: TGTGCCGCCGGTGGGACGGCTAGCACAGATACGCAGTATTTT. The chain recombines TRBV6-1 with TRBJ2-3; D could derive from TRBD1 or TRBD2 (5 bases each). This CDR3 spans 14 amino acids. Germline lookup yields CDR1 MNHNS and CDR2 SASEGT. V lost 11 bases to trimming and J lost 0 bases, with 15 bases between them.

J is TRBJ1-3 and V is TRBV9; unclear D gene. Trimming pared 0 bases from V and 4 bases from J, leaving 11 bases between. Germline V gives CDR1 SGDLS, CDR2 YYNGEE. The CDR3 has 15 amino acids. CDR3 sequence reads: CASSVGEDRGNTIYF. The CDR3 DNA is TGTGCCAGCAGCGTAGGGGAGGATAGGGGAAACACCATATATTTT.

The table lists this clonotype with a count of one. V is TRBV20-1 and J is TRBJ1-5; D might be TRBD1 (5 bases). The length of the CDR3 is 13 residues. Between the trimmed V and J ends, which lost 6 bases and 1 base, there was a span of 10 bases. CDR1 and CDR2 from the germline V gene are DFQATT and SNEGSKA (reference sequence). CDR3 in amino acids: CSANYRSNQPQHF. The DNA for the CDR3 is TGCAGTGCAAATTACAGGAGCAATCAGCCCCAGCATTTT.

This clonotype was recorded a few times. V is TRBV27 and J is TRBJ2-2; a weak D match, TRBD1 (6 bases). The CDR3 is 16 residues long. Trimming took 3 bases from V and 3 from J, leaving 14 bases between them. The germline CDR1 and CDR2 sequences are MNHEY and SMNVEV (reference sequence). This chain's CDR3 is CASSLISGVDTGELFF. The CDR3 nucleotides are TGTGCCAGCAGTTTGATTTCAGGGGTGGACACCGGGGAGCTGTTTTTT.

The CDR3 DNA reads as TGTGCCAGCAGTTTACCCGGACAGGAAGAGACCCAGTACTTC. It codes for CASSLPGQEETQYF. This chain links TRBV28 with TRBJ2-5, with 7 bases aligning to TRBD1. The V segment lost 2 bases and the J segment 3 bases; nucleotides outside the gene matches: 3. CDR1 and CDR2 (germline): MDHEN, SYDVKM. This CDR3 spans 14 amino acids.

This clonotype was recorded at least ten times. The gene calls are TRBV4-3 and TRBJ1-4; D gene unclear. The V end lost 4 bases, the J end lost 7 bases, and 10 bases lay between the germline ends. This CDR3 spans 13 amino acids. Germline CDR1 is LGHNA and CDR2 is YSLEER. The CDR3 DNA is TGCGCCAGCAGCCGGCTCGGGCTTGAAAAACTGTTTTTT. Its translation: CASSRLGLEKLFF.

This chain links TRBV9 with TRBJ1-6; D not resolved. The CDR3 covers 14 residues. Deletions cut 4 bases from V and 10 bases from J, with 15 bases between. Per germline, CDR1 SGDLS and CDR2 YYNGEE. The CDR3 sequence is CASSPRPRGSPLHF. CDR3 coding DNA: TGTGCCAGCAGCCCACGTCCCCGAGGGTCACCCCTCCACTTT.

The chain combines TRBV27 with TRBJ1-4; D not resolved. The CDR3 is made up of 13 amino acids. Germline V lookup: CDR1 MNHEY, CDR2 SMNVEV (reference sequence). V was cut by 2 bases and J by 10 bases, with 11 bases left in between. CDR3 loop: CASSLIGDGKLFF. As DNA, the CDR3 is TGTGCCAGCAGTTTAATTGGGGATGGAAAACTGTTTTTT.

The sample holds a few counts of this clonotype. The chain is built from TRBV6-5 and TRBJ2-1, with D possibly TRBD1 on 5 matching bases. The V end lost 7 bases, the J end lost 6 bases, and 22 bases lay between the germline ends. CDR1 MNHEY and CDR2 SVGAGI come from the germline V gene. The CDR3 contains 16 residues. CDR3 amino acids: CASIRESGYGINEQFF. Written as DNA, the CDR3 is TGTGCCAGCATCCGAGAATCAGGGTACGGTATCAATGAGCAGTTCTTC.

The table lists this clonotype with a few counts. The rearrangement uses TRBV18 and TRBJ2-3; the D call may be TRBD1 or TRBD2 (6 bases each). This CDR3 spans 17 amino acids. Trimming stripped 1 base from V and 0 bases from J, with 14 bases between. Germline CDR1 KGHSH, CDR2 LQKENI. The chain's CDR3 is CASSPQVRGTSTDTQYF. CDR3 coding DNA: TGTGCCAGCTCACCACAAGTTAGGGGGACTAGCACAGATACGCAGTATTTT.

This rearrangement joins TRBV30 to TRBJ2-1; no clear D. Germline CDR1 GTSNPN, CDR2 SVGIG (reference sequence). This CDR3 comprises 17 residues. V shed 0 bases and J shed 1 base, with 16 bases lying between them. The CDR3 region has the DNA TGTGCCTGGAGTGTAGGTCTCGGTACAGCTTCCTACAATGAGCAGTTCTTC. This translates into CAWSVGLGTASYNEQFF. The full variable domain, rest sourced from reference TRBV30 and TRBJ2-1, is SQTIHQWPATLVQPVGSPLSLECTVEGTSNPNLYWYRQAAGRGLQLLFYSVGIGQISSEVPQNLSASRPQDRQFILSSKKLLLSDSGFYLCAWSVGLGTASYNEQFFGPGTRLTVL.